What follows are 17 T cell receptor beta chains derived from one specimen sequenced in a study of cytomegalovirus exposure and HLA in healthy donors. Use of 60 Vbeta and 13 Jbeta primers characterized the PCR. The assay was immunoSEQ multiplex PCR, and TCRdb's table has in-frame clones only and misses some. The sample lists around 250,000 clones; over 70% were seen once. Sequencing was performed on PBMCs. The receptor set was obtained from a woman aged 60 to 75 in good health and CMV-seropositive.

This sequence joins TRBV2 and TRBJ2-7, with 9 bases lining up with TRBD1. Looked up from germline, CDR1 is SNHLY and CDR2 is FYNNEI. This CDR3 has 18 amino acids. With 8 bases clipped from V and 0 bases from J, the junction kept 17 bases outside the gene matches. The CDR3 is CASGSRDRVGRSSYEQYF. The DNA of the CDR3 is TGTGCCAGCGGAAGCCGGGACAGGGTAGGACGTAGCTCCTACGAGCAGTACTTC.

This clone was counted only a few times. The CDR3 sequence: CSVAGQGNQPQHF. The DNA for the CDR3 is TGCAGCGTTGCGGGACAGGGGAATCAGCCCCAGCATTTT. V usage is TRBV29-1 and J usage is TRBJ1-5, with 10 bases lining up with TRBD1. The CDR3 loop spans 13 amino acids. Losses at the gene ends were 4 bases for V and 4 bases for J; bases not matched to a gene: 1. Germline CDR1 SQVTM, CDR2 ANQGSEA.

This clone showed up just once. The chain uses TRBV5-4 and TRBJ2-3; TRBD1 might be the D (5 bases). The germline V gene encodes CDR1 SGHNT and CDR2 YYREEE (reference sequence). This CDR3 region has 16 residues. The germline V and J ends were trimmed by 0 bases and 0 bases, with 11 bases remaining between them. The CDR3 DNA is TGTGCCAGCAGCTTGGTCAGGGCATCTAGCACAGATACGCAGTATTTT. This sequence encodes CASSLVRASSTDTQYF.

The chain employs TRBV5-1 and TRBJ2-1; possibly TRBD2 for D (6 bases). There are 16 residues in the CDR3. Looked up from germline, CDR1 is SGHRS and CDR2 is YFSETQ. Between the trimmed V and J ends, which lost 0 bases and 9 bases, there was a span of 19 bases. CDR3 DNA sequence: TGCGCCAGCAGCTTGGCCGGTGGAGGGATAAACGGTGAGCAGTTCTTC. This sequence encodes CASSLAGGGINGEQFF.

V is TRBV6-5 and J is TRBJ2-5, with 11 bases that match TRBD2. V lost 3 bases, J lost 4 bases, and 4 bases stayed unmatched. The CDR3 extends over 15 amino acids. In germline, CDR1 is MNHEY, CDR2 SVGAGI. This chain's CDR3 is CASSYLAGGRETQYF. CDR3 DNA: TGTGCCAGCAGTTATCTAGCGGGAGGTAGAGAGACCCAGTACTTC.

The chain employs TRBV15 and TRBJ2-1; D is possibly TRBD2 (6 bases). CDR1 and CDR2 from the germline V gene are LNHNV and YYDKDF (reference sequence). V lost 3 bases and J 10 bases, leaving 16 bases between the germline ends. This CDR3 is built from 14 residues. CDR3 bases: TGTGCCACCAGCAGGGAGGGGAGCATATCGGAGCAGTTCTTC. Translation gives CATSREGSISEQFF.

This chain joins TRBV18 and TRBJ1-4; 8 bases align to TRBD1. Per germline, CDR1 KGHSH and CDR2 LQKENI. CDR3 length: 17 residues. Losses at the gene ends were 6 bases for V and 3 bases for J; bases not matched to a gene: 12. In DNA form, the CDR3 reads TGTGCCAGCTCGCCGGACAGGGACGTTAAGGCTAATGAAAAACTGTTTTTT. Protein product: CASSPDRDVKANEKLFF.

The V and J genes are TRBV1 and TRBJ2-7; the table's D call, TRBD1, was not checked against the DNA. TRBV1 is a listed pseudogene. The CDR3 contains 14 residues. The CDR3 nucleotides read TGCACCAGCACCGGGCAGGGTTTCTCCTACGAGCAGTACTTC. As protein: CTSTGQGFSYEQYF.

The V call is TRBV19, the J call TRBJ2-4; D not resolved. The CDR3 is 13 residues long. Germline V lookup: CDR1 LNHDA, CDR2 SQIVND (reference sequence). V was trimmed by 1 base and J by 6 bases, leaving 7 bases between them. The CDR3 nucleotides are TGTGCCAGTAGTATAGTGGGCAGAAACATTCAGTACTTC. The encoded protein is CASSIVGRNIQYF.

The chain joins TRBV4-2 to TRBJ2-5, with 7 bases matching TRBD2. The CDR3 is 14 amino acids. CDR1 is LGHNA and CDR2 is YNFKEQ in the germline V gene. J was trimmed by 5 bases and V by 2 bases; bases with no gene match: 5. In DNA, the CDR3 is TGTGCCAGCAGCCAAACGGGAGGTCAGGAGACCCAGTACTTC. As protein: CASSQTGGQETQYF.

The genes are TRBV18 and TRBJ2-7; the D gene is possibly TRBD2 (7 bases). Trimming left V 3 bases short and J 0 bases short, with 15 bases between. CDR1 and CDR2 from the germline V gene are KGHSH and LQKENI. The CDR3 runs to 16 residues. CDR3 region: CASSPTGGQTSYEQYF. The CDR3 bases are TGTGCCAGCTCACCCACCGGGGGGCAGACCTCCTACGAGCAGTACTTC.

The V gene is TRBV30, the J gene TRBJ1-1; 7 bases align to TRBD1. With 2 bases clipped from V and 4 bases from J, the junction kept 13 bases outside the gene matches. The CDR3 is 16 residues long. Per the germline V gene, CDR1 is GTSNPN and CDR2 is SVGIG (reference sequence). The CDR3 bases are TGTGCCTGGAGTCCCTCATTTTACAGGGGAAGCACTGAAGCTTTCTTT. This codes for CAWSPSFYRGSTEAFF.

This CDR3 is CASSQGSANEKLFF. CDR3 coding DNA: TGTGCCAGCAGCCAGGGGTCGGCTAATGAAAAACTGTTTTTT. This chain uses TRBV5-4 with TRBJ1-4, with D perhaps TRBD1 (6 bases). The ends were cut back, 4 bases at V and 3 bases at J, with 10 bases in the middle. The CDR3 length is 14 residues. Germline loops: CDR1 SGHNT, CDR2 YYREEE (reference sequence). Full variable domain (outside the CDR3, taken from reference TRBV5-4 and TRBJ1-4): ETGVTQSPTHLIKTRGQQVTLRCSSQSGHNTVSWYQQALGQGPQFIFQYYREEENGRGNFPPRFSGLQFPNYSSELNVNALELDDSALYLCASSQGSANEKLFFGSGTQLSVL.

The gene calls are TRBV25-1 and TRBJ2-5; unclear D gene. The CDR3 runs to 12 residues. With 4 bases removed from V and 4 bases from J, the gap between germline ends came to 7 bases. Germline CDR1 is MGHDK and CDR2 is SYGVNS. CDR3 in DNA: TGTGCCAGCAGTGGAGGTAGAGAGACCCAGTACTTC. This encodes CASSGGRETQYF.

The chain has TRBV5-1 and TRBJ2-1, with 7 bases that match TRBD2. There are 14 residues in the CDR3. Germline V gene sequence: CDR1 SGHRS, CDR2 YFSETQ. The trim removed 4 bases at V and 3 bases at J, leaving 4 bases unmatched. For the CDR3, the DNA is TGCGCCAGCAGCGGACTAGATAACTACAATGAGCAGTTCTTC. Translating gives CASSGLDNYNEQFF.

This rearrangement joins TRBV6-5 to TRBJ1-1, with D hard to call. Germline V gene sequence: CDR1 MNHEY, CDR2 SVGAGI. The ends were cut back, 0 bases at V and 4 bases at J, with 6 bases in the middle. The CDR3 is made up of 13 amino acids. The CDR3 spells CASSYSFRTEAFF. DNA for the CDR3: TGTGCCAGCAGTTACTCATTTCGCACTGAAGCTTTCTTT.

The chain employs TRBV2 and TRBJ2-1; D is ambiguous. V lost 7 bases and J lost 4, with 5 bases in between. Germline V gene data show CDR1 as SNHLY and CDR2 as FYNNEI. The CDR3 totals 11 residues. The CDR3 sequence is CASNRYNEQFF. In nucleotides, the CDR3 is TGTGCCAGCAACCGGTACAATGAGCAGTTCTTC.